The rows below give T cell receptor beta chains drawn from one sample of a study of T cell repertoires in cytomegalovirus infection. Using its own MiXCR run on the reads, TCRdb lists one record per CDR3 protein. The sample carries roughly 500,000 distinct CDR3 sequences, about 15% recorded once. Sequencing used CD8+ T cells from PBMCs. Every receptor here comes from a human donor in good health (CMV status not recorded). Some clones in this sample may be carry-over from other donors' samples. CDR3s include the opening cysteine and the closing phenylalanine or tryptophan. The order of the fields is clone size, D gene, V gene, J gene, CDR3 DNA, CDR3 protein. The D gene is left open where the match is weak. Size values are once, few and many counts, or a class for expanded clones, and some rows have none.

abundance: .
d_gene: .
v_gene: TRBV30
j_gene: TRBJ2-7
CDR3nt: TGTGCCTGGAGTCATTTGGAGCAGAGGGGCTACGAGCAGTACTTC
CDR3aa: CAWSHLEQRGYEQYF

abundance: many
d_gene: .
v_gene: TRBV19
j_gene: TRBJ2-7
CDR3nt: TGTGCCACCGAGGAGAACTACGAGCAGTACTTC
CDR3aa: CATEENYEQYF

abundance: few
d_gene: TRBD1
v_gene: TRBV6-1
j_gene: TRBJ1-2
CDR3nt: TGTGCCAGCAGTCCCCAGCCACCGGGACAGGGAGCGGATGGCTACACCTTC
CDR3aa: CASSPQPPGQGADGYTF

abundance: .
d_gene: TRBD1
v_gene: TRBV13
j_gene: TRBJ2-2
CDR3nt: TGTGCCAGCAGCCAGGGGGCGCGGGCCGGGGAGCTGTTTTTT
CDR3aa: CASSQGARAGELFF

abundance: many
d_gene: .
v_gene: TRBV6-2/TRBV6-3
j_gene: TRBJ1-5
CDR3nt: TGTGCCAGCAGTTCCCCGGGGGGCTATAGCAATCAGCCCCAGCATTTT
CDR3aa: CASSSPGGYSNQPQHF

abundance: .
d_gene: TRBD1
v_gene: TRBV24-1
j_gene: TRBJ2-1
CDR3nt: TGTGCCACCAGTGACCGGACAGGGGGCAATGAGCAGTTCTTC
CDR3aa: CATSDRTGGNEQFF

abundance: .
d_gene: TRBD2
v_gene: TRBV7-9
j_gene: TRBJ2-3
CDR3nt: TGTGCCAGCAGCTCGAAGCTAGCGGGGGACACAGATACGCAGTATTTT
CDR3aa: CASSSKLAGDTDTQYF

abundance: .
d_gene: .
v_gene: TRBV25-1
j_gene: TRBJ1-6
CDR3nt: TGTGCCAGCAGTGGGTCCAGCTCCTATAATTCACCCCTCCACTTT
CDR3aa: CASSGSSSYNSPLHF

abundance: many
d_gene: .
v_gene: TRBV7-6
j_gene: TRBJ2-7
CDR3nt: TGTGCCAGCGTTCTTGGTCGGGGTCCCTCCTACGAGCAGTACTTC
CDR3aa: CASVLGRGPSYEQYF

abundance: many
d_gene: TRBD1
v_gene: TRBV7-9
j_gene: TRBJ2-1
CDR3nt: TGTGCCAGCAGTTCCAACCGGGACAGGGCCTACAATGAGCAGTTCTTC
CDR3aa: CASSSNRDRAYNEQFF

abundance: many
d_gene: .
v_gene: TRBV7-8
j_gene: TRBJ2-7
CDR3nt: TGTGCCAGCAGCTTAGAAGCGGCGGACTACGAGCAGTACTTC
CDR3aa: CASSLEAADYEQYF

abundance: many
d_gene: .
v_gene: TRBV11-1
j_gene: TRBJ1-2
CDR3nt: TGTGCCAGCAGCTTAAGAACAGGGAGTGAGTACTATGGCTACACCTTC
CDR3aa: CASSLRTGSEYYGYTF

abundance: .
d_gene: .
v_gene: TRBV10-1
j_gene: TRBJ2-1
CDR3nt: TGCGCCAGCAGTGAGGTAGTTGGGTTGGACAATGAGCAGTTCTTC
CDR3aa: CASSEVVGLDNEQFF

abundance: few
d_gene: TRBD1
v_gene: TRBV7-9
j_gene: TRBJ1-4
CDR3nt: TGTGCCAGCAGCACTCCACTACAGGGGGATGAAAAACTGTTTTTT
CDR3aa: CASSTPLQGDEKLFF

abundance: many
d_gene: TRBD1
v_gene: TRBV7-3
j_gene: TRBJ2-3
CDR3nt: TGTGCCAGCAGCTCCACAGGGGGTAATACGCAGTATTTT
CDR3aa: CASSSTGGNTQYF

abundance: many
d_gene: .
v_gene: TRBV7-9
j_gene: TRBJ1-2
CDR3nt: TGTGCCAGCAGCTTAGGGGCCCGCCCAGGATATGGCTACACCTTC
CDR3aa: CASSLGARPGYGYTF

abundance: .
d_gene: .
v_gene: TRBV29-1
j_gene: TRBJ2-3
CDR3nt: TGCAGCGTTATACAGTTGAGCACAGATACGCAGTATTTT
CDR3aa: CSVIQLSTDTQYF

abundance: many
d_gene: .
v_gene: TRBV7-9
j_gene: TRBJ2-4
CDR3nt: TGTGCCAGCAGTCCCCCCTCCAAAAACATTCAGTACTTC
CDR3aa: CASSPPSKNIQYF

abundance: few
d_gene: .
v_gene: TRBV7-3
j_gene: TRBJ2-5
CDR3nt: TGTGCCAGCAGCTTAGTAACCGCGGGGTGCCCAGAGACCCAGTACTTC
CDR3aa: CASSLVTAGCPETQYF

abundance: few
d_gene: .
v_gene: TRBV6-5
j_gene: TRBJ1-1
CDR3nt: TGTGCCAGCAGTTACTCGGGGACGATAAATACAGCTTTCTTT
CDR3aa: CASSYSGTINTAFF

abundance: many
d_gene: TRBD2
v_gene: TRBV28
j_gene: TRBJ2-5
CDR3nt: TGTGCCAGCAGTTTAGAGGGAGGGTCAGAGACCCAGTACTTC
CDR3aa: CASSLEGGSETQYF

abundance: .
d_gene: TRBD1
v_gene: TRBV27
j_gene: TRBJ2-1
CDR3nt: TGTGCCAGCAGTTCCCGGACAGGGGAAATGCCCTACAATGAGCAGTTCTTC
CDR3aa: CASSSRTGEMPYNEQFF

abundance: .
d_gene: TRBD2
v_gene: TRBV27
j_gene: TRBJ2-7
CDR3nt: TGTGCCAGCAGTTACGGTAGCGGGGGGCTCTACGAGCAGTACTTC
CDR3aa: CASSYGSGGLYEQYF

abundance: .
d_gene: .
v_gene: TRBV11-2
j_gene: TRBJ2-7
CDR3nt: TGTGCCAGCAGCCTACGCGGGACAGCATCCTACGAGAAGTACTTC
CDR3aa: CASSLRGTASYEKYF

abundance: many
d_gene: TRBD1
v_gene: TRBV6-5
j_gene: TRBJ2-1
CDR3nt: TGTGCCAGCAGTCACCAGGGGGATTCCTACAATGAGCAGTTCTTC
CDR3aa: CASSHQGDSYNEQFF

abundance: .
d_gene: TRBD2
v_gene: TRBV20-1
j_gene: TRBJ2-1
CDR3nt: TGCAGTGCCCCTGAGCGGGGCTACAATGAGCAGTTCTTC
CDR3aa: CSAPERGYNEQFF

abundance: many
d_gene: .
v_gene: TRBV6-5
j_gene: TRBJ1-6
CDR3nt: TGTGCCAGCAGTTACTTATCGTCAGGGTCACCCCTCCACTTT
CDR3aa: CASSYLSSGSPLHF

abundance: many
d_gene: .
v_gene: TRBV11-2
j_gene: TRBJ2-7
CDR3nt: TGTGCCAGCAGCCCCCCTTCAGGGAACACCTACGAGCAGTACTTC
CDR3aa: CASSPPSGNTYEQYF

abundance: many
d_gene: .
v_gene: TRBV5-6
j_gene: TRBJ1-3
CDR3nt: TGTGCCAGCAGCGGGGCCCGAGTCTCCTCTGGAAACACCATATATTTT
CDR3aa: CASSGARVSSGNTIYF

abundance: few
d_gene: TRBD1
v_gene: TRBV25-1
j_gene: TRBJ2-1
CDR3nt: TGTGCCAGCAGTGAACCGGGACAGGGGACCGACAATGAGCAGTTCTTC
CDR3aa: CASSEPGQGTDNEQFF

abundance: many
d_gene: .
v_gene: TRBV7-2
j_gene: TRBJ1-2
CDR3nt: TGTGCCAGCAGCTTAAATTATCGAGCCGCCTATGGCTACACCTTC
CDR3aa: CASSLNYRAAYGYTF

abundance: few
d_gene: .
v_gene: TRBV2
j_gene: TRBJ2-1
CDR3nt: TGTGCCAGCGTGGGTCAAGAGCAGTTCTTC
CDR3aa: CASVGQEQFF

abundance: many
d_gene: .
v_gene: TRBV25-1
j_gene: TRBJ2-7
CDR3nt: TGTGCCAGCAGTGACAGGGGTGAAGAGCAGTACTTC
CDR3aa: CASSDRGEEQYF

abundance: many
d_gene: .
v_gene: TRBV28
j_gene: TRBJ2-7
CDR3nt: TGTGCCAGCAGTGTACCCCGACGGAACTCCTACGAGCAGTACTTC
CDR3aa: CASSVPRRNSYEQYF

abundance: few
d_gene: TRBD2
v_gene: TRBV6-2/TRBV6-3
j_gene: TRBJ2-7
CDR3nt: TGTGCCAGCAGCCAAAGGACTAGCGGCTACGAGCAGTACTTC
CDR3aa: CASSQRTSGYEQYF

abundance: few
d_gene: TRBD1
v_gene: TRBV6-6
j_gene: TRBJ1-3
CDR3nt: TGTGCCAGCCGGGACAGTTCGAGCTCTGGAAACACCATATATTTT
CDR3aa: CASRDSSSSGNTIYF

abundance: few
d_gene: .
v_gene: TRBV6-6
j_gene: TRBJ1-5
CDR3nt: TGTGCCAGCAGTTACGCCCTGGGAAATCAGCCCCAGCATTTT
CDR3aa: CASSYALGNQPQHF